In this sample, the clone carrying this T cell receptor (beta chain) turned up a few times. The antigen is unknown. Sample-barcoded 5' priming and a J-beta primer mix drove a second PCR of roughly 6 to 12 cycles. TCRdb analysed the 5' RACE reads with MiXCR anew, one entry per CDR3 protein. The sample holds hundreds of thousands of distinct CDR3 sequences; 25% are singletons and the top ten take 9.4%. The data belong to a study of blood T cells in healthy people across ages. On the study more broadly: There was about one barcoded beta molecule captured by template switching per two T cells. Study findings and constraints: When set beside aged donors, long-lived donors presented more naive CD4+ cells and higher diversity.

CDR1 SNHLY and CDR2 FYNNEI come from the germline V gene. V lost 7 bases to trimming and J lost 0 bases, with 13 bases between them. The CDR3 covers 14 residues. This same sample was also part of a study on T cells of mothers and their children. That study adds: The output of TCR recombination is shaped by thymic selection similarly in related and unrelated pairs.

The V and J genes are TRBV2 and TRBJ2-7; D gene ambiguous. The specimen was blood. The origin of this receptor is a boy aged 5 to 17 in good health. The CDR3 region is CASNQDKSSYEQYF. The CDR3 region has the DNA TGTGCCAGCAACCAAGACAAGAGCTCCTACGAGCAGTACTTC.